This TCR beta chain originates from a study of blood T cell repertoires in COVID-19. In the original workflow: It was from reference gene primer amplification that nucleated cell counts were estimated. The protocol was immunoSEQ multiplex PCR, while the TCRdb copy is restricted to in-frame clones and leaves out a portion. The V and J calls and clone size were taken over from that table, and D and trimming were inferred from the DNA. This sample carries roughly 21,000 clones, around nine tenths of them seen once, and the ten largest clones take approximately 20%. The CDR3 contains 16 residues. Germline CDR1 is MNHEY and CDR2 is SVGEGT. Trimming stripped 1 base from V and 3 bases from J, with 15 bases between.

Sequenced input: peripheral blood. V and J are TRBV6-2 or TRBV6-3 and TRBJ1-2; D perhaps matches TRBD1 (6 bases). This TCR was recovered from a man aged 65-85 years with active COVID-19. The CDR3 DNA reads as TGTGCCAGCAGTTACTGGACAGCATCTCAGGACTATGGCTACACCTTC. This gives the protein CASSYWTASQDYGYTF.